The rows below give T cell receptor beta chains drawn from one sample of a study of OX40 agonist ivuxolimab in advanced cancers. Clones were read by immunoSEQ multiplex PCR, and TCRdb kept only the in-frame ones, dropping some. The sample includes 75,000 to 95,000 clones, approximately 80% of them seen just once. The specimen was CD4+ or CD8+ T cells sorted from blood, collected in a trial of the OX40 agonist ivuxolimab. All receptors come from an adult with an advanced solid tumor such as melanoma, head and neck, liver or kidney cancer. Both conserved end residues are part of each CDR3. D genes are given only for firm matches. Expanded clones are given a class, and other clones once, few, many or no size at all.

j_call | v_call | d_call | clone_size | cdr3_nt | cdr3_aa
TRBJ1-2 | TRBV9 | - | - | TGTGCCAGCAGCGTAGTGGGGACTCCCGTCCTTGGCTACACCTTC | CASSVVGTPVLGYTF
TRBJ2-7 | TRBV7-2 | TRBD2 | - | TGTGCCAGCAGCTTAGTGGTCGGGACTAGCGGGAGTTTTTCCTACGAGCAGTACTTC | CASSLVVGTSGSFSYEQYF
TRBJ2-2 | TRBV4-1 | - | - | TGCGCCAGCAGCCAAGTGGGGGCGTCGTCCGGGGAGCTGTTTTTT | CASSQVGASSGELFF
TRBJ1-5 | TRBV28 | - | - | TGTGCCAGCACCGACAGCAATCAGCCCCAGCATTTT | CASTDSNQPQHF
TRBJ1-1 | TRBV7-3 | - | few | TGTGCCAGCAGCCCCCAGGGGACGAACACTGAAGCTTTCTTT | CASSPQGTNTEAFF
TRBJ2-1 | TRBV6-4 | TRBD1 | - | TGTGCCAGCAGTGATTGGGGGGGACAGGGGACATACAATGAGCAGTTCTTC | CASSDWGGQGTYNEQFF
TRBJ2-1 | TRBV7-9 | - | - | TGTGCCAGCAGCCCAGAGGGACGCCGGGGCGAATACAATGAGCAGTTCTTC | CASSPEGRRGEYNEQFF
TRBJ1-3 | TRBV28 | - | - | TGTGCCAGCACCCGAAACGGCGGTGGTACTGGAAACACCATATATTTT | CASTRNGGGTGNTIYF
TRBJ1-1 | TRBV5-1 | - | - | TGCGCCAGCCGAATTAGGGGTGAAGCTTTCTTT | CASRIRGEAFF
TRBJ2-1 | TRBV27 | TRBD1 | - | TGTGCCAGCAGTCCTCGGACAGGGAGGACCTACAATGAGCAGTTCTTC | CASSPRTGRTYNEQFF
TRBJ1-6 | TRBV4-3 | - | - | TGCGCCAGCAGCCAAGCGTTAAGCTCCTATAATTCACCCCTCCACTTT | CASSQALSSYNSPLHF
TRBJ2-7 | TRBV2 | - | - | TGTGCCAGCAGTGAAGCGAGGGTGCAGTACTTC | CASSEARVQYF